These 4 T cell receptor beta chains share one sample of origin, sequenced in a study of blood T cell repertoires in COVID-19. Only in-frame clones appear in the TCRdb table, and some are missing; sequencing was by immunoSEQ multiplex PCR. The repertoire holds 250,000 or so clones, with approximately 82% as singletons. The sequencing input was peripheral blood. The receptor source for this set is a woman between 18 and 30 years old with acute or convalescent COVID-19.

The rearrangement uses TRBV6-5 and TRBJ1-1; tentatively, D is TRBD1 (6 bases). This CDR3 contains 14 residues. The germline gives CDR1 MNHEY, CDR2 SVGAGI. V shed 5 bases and J shed 5 bases, with 15 bases lying between them. CDR3 nucleotide sequence: TGTGCCAGCAGTCTATCAGGGGAGTTGACTGAAGCTTTCTTT. As protein: CASSLSGELTEAFF.

The CDR3, as DNA: TGTGCCAGTAGTCCCGGGACTTCTGATTACGAGCAGTACTTC. Protein: CASSPGTSDYEQYF. V gene TRBV19 combines with J gene TRBJ2-7; tentative D call: TRBD2 (6 bases). V was pared by 5 bases and J by 4 bases, with 15 bases between. The germline gives CDR1 LNHDA, CDR2 SQIVND (reference sequence). This CDR3 has 14 amino acids.

The chain uses TRBV7-2 and TRBJ2-1; 9 bases are a match to TRBD2. CDR3 length: 14 amino acids. V dropped 6 bases and J dropped 9; count of bases not matched to a gene: 9. In germline, CDR1 is SGHTA, CDR2 FQGNSA. CDR3 protein: CASSGASGMGEQFF. The CDR3 DNA is TGTGCCAGCAGTGGGGCTAGCGGGATGGGTGAGCAGTTCTTC.

The chain recombines TRBV27 with TRBJ2-1, with 14 bases identical to TRBD2. Germline loops: CDR1 MNHEY, CDR2 SMNVEV (reference sequence). The CDR3 has 15 amino acids. V trimming: 5 bases; J trimming: 8 bases; junction bases outside the gene matches: 5. This CDR3 reads CASSPGTSGGDEQFF. The CDR3 bases are TGTGCCAGCAGTCCCGGGACTAGCGGGGGAGATGAGCAGTTCTTC.